This TCR beta chain was recovered during a study of T cell responses to AZD1222 COVID-19 vaccine. General observations from the study: Only after the peak T cell response were repertoires sampled. Baseline serostatus was positive in only a handful of AZD1222 recipients. Females made up more of the donors, who were largely white British, and clonal diversity may have come out too low. Vaccination with two AZD1222 doses was followed by a rise in Spike-specific TCR breadth and depth.

TCRdb keeps only in-frame clones here, not all; method: immunoSEQ multiplex PCR. The sample has about 120,000 clones; 88% are singletons. Worth noting for this clone: Its target is unknown.

V lost 5 bases to trimming and J lost 4 bases; unmatched junction nucleotides: 8. The germline V gene has CDR1 SGHVS and CDR2 FNYEAQ. CDR3 size: 15 residues. This clonotype was obtained from an adult in good health. V is TRBV7-6 and J is TRBJ1-3, with 7 bases identical to TRBD1. The sequencing here drew on peripheral blood, taken on day 0 of AZD1222 vaccination. The CDR3 protein is CASSPDRGGGNTIYF. The CDR3 nucleotides are TGTGCCAGCAGCCCAGACCGAGGGGGCGGAAACACCATATATTTT.